The source of this TCR beta chain is a study of T cells after yellow fever vaccination. Ten or more counts support this clonotype. V lost 0 bases and J 5 bases, leaving 17 bases between the germline ends. Germline CDR1 reads SGDLS; CDR2 reads YYNGEE. The CDR3 spans 16 residues. In TCRdb, the 5' RACE reads were re-called with MiXCR into one record per CDR3 protein. The sample has about 260,000 distinct CDR3 sequences, about 5% seen once. The sequenced sample was CD4+ T cells sorted from PBMCs, obtained on the day of the yellow fever booster vaccination. This chain connects TRBV9 to TRBJ2-5; either TRBD1 or TRBD2 may supply D (5 bases each). The receptor was derived from a man aged 18 to 30 who received the YFV17D yellow fever vaccine. CDR3 sequence reads: CASSVGDPGEVETQYF. CDR3 in DNA: TGTGCCAGCAGCGTAGGGGACCCAGGAGAGGTTGAGACCCAGTACTTC. The whole variable domain, filled in from reference TRBV9 and TRBJ2-5, reads DSGVTQTPKHLITATGQRVTLRCSPRSGDLSVYWYQQSLDQGLQFLIQYYNGEERAKGNILERFSAQQFPDLHSELNLSSLELGDSALYFCASSVGDPGEVETQYFGPGTRLLVL.